The rows below give T cell receptor beta chains drawn from one sample of a study of beta chain features in type 1 diabetes. Assay used: immunoSEQ multiplex PCR; TCRdb lists only in-frame clones, some missing. This repertoire shows around 340,000 clones, roughly 8% found once; its top ten account for less than 0.5%. The sequenced sample was central memory CD4+ T cells from blood. These receptors all come from a woman aged 18-29 years in good health. The CDR3 runs from the conserved cysteine through the conserved F or W. A D gene is named only where the DNA matches it firmly. Size values are once, few and many counts, or a class for expanded clones, and some rows have none.

d_call	v_call	clone_size	j_call	cdr3_aa	cdr3_nt
NA	TRBV7-2	few	TRBJ2-4	CASSLAPALSKNIQYF	TGTGCCAGCAGCTTAGCGCCCGCTTTGTCCAAAAACATTCAGTACTTC
TRBD1	TRBV28	few	TRBJ1-4	CASRGRGRHYEKLFF	TGTGCCAGCAGGGGCAGGGGGCGGCATTATGAAAAACTGTTTTTT
NA	TRBV7-2	NA	TRBJ2-4	CASSLDPDGGQTYF	TGTGCCAGCAGCTTAGATCCAGACGGGGGACAGACATACTTC
NA	TRBV9	NA	TRBJ1-4	CASSLGGSRAGEKLFF	TGTGCCAGCAGTTTGGGCGGCTCCAGGGCGGGTGAAAAACTGTTTTTT
TRBD2	TRBV9	NA	TRBJ2-1	CASSVTIGTSGYNEQFF	TGTGCCAGCAGCGTTACGATCGGGACTAGCGGGTACAATGAGCAGTTCTTC
TRBD1	TRBV11-2	NA	TRBJ2-7	CASTGQGGLSTYYEQYF	TGTGCCAGCACAGGACAGGGTGGGCTGTCGACGTACTACGAGCAGTACTTC
NA	TRBV28	few	TRBJ1-2	CASSLNLKGYTF	TGTGCCAGCAGCCTAAACCTTAAGGGCTACACCTTC
NA	TRBV18	NA	TRBJ2-3	CASSPVGGAADTQYF	TGTGCCAGCTCACCAGTAGGCGGGGCCGCAGATACGCAGTATTTT
NA	TRBV10-3	few	TRBJ2-7	CAISRTNYEQYF	TGTGCCATCAGCCGGACTAACTACGAGCAGTACTTC
TRBD2	TRBV18	few	TRBJ2-2	CASSPGLETGELFF	TGTGCCAGCTCACCGGGACTAGAAACCGGGGAGCTGTTTTTT
NA	TRBV5-4	many	TRBJ2-1	CASSLGIAGNEQFF	TGTGCCAGCAGCTTGGGAATTGCGGGTAATGAGCAGTTCTTC
NA	TRBV10-3	many	TRBJ2-5	CAIRGGSGVETQYF	TGTGCTATAAGGGGGGGCAGTGGAGTGGAGACCCAGTACTTC
NA	TRBV6-6	NA	TRBJ2-3	CASNEDRGSSTDTQYF	TGTGCCAGCAACGAGGACCGGGGCTCTAGCACAGATACGCAGTATTTT
NA	TRBV4-2	few	TRBJ2-2	CASSGRYGGTGELFF	TGTGCCAGCAGCGGCCGCTATGGCGGGACCGGGGAGCTGTTTTTT